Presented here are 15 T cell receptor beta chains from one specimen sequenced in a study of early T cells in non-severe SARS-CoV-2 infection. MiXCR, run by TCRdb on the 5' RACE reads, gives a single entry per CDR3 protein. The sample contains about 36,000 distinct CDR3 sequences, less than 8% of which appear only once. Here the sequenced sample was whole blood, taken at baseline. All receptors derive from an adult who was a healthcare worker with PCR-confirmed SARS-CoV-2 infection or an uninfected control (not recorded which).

The CDR3 bases are TGTGCCAGCAGCCAAGTTAATTTGCGGGACAGGAACACTGAAGCTTTCTTT. Translated, it gives CASSQVNLRDRNTEAFF. The J gene is TRBJ1-1, the V gene TRBV14, with TRBD1 matching 7 bases. Germline loops: CDR1 SGHDN, CDR2 FVKESK. V was pared by 1 base and J by 1 base, with 9 bases of the junction left unmatched. This CDR3 contains 17 residues.

CDR3 coding DNA: TGTGCCAGCTCCAGAGGAGAGAGAAACACCGGGGAGCTGTTTTTT. It encodes CASSRGERNTGELFF. The chain carries TRBV3-1 and TRBJ2-2; D not certain. This CDR3 contains 15 residues. In germline, CDR1 is LGHDT, CDR2 YNNKEL (reference sequence). V was pared by 8 bases and J by 2 bases, with 15 bases between. Filled out from reference TRBV3-1 and TRBJ2-2, the complete variable domain reads DTAVSQTPKYLVTQMGNDKSIKCEQNLGHDTMYWYKQDSKKFLKIMFSYNNKELIINETVPNRFSPKSPDKAHLNLHINSLELGDSAVYFCASSRGERNTGELFFGEGSRLTVL.

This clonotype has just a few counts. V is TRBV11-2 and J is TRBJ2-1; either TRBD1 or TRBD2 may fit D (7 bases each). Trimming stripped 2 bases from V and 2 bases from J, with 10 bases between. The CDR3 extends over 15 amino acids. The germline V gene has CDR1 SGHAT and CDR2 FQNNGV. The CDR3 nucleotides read TGTGCCAGCAGCTTACAGGGGGGGACCTACAATGAGCAGTTCTTC. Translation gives CASSLQGGTYNEQFF.

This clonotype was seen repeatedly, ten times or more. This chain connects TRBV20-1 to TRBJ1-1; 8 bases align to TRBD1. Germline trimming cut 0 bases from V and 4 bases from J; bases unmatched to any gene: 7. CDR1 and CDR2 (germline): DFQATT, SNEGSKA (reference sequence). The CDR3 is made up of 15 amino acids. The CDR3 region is CSAREFLTGGTEAFF. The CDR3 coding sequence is TGCAGTGCTAGAGAGTTCTTAACAGGGGGCACTGAAGCTTTCTTT.

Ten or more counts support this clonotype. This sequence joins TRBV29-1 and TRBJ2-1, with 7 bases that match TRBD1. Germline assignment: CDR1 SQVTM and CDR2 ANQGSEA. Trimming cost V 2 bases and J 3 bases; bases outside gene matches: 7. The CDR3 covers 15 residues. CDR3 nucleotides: TGCAGCGTTGAAAGCCCCGGGACAGACTACAATGAGCAGTTCTTC. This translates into CSVESPGTDYNEQFF.

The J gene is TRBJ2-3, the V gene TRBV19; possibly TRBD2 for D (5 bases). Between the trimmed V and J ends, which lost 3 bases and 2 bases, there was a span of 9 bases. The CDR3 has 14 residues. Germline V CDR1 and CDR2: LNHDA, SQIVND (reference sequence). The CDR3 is CASSMEEATDTQYF. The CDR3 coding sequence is TGTGCCAGTAGTATGGAGGAGGCCACAGATACGCAGTATTTT.

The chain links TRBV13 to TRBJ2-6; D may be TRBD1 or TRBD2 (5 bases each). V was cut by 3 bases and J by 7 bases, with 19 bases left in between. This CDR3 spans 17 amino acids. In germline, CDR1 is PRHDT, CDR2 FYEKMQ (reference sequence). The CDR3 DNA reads TGTGCCAGCAGCTTCCCAGGACTGGGGCTGCGAGCCAACGTCCTGACTTTC. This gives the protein CASSFPGLGLRANVLTF.

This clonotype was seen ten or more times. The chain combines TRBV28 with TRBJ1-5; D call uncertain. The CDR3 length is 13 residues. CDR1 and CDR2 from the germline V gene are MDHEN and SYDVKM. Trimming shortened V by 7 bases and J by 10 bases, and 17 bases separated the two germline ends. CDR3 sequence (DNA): TGTGCCAGCATTGAAGACAAGGGATTACCCCAGCATTTT. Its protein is CASIEDKGLPQHF.

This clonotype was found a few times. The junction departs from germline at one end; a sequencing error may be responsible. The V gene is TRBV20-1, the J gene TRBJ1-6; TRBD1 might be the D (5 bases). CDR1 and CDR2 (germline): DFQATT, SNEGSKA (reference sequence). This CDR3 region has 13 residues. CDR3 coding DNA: TGCAGTGCTAGAGCGGGGGTAAATTCACCCCTCCATTTT. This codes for CSARAGVNSPLHF.

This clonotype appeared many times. CDR3 in DNA: TGTGCCAGCAGCTTCCAAGGGGCCGAGCAGTACTTC. Protein sequence: CASSFQGAEQYF. This chain uses TRBV7-8 with TRBJ2-7; maybe TRBD1 (5 bases). Germline CDR1 and CDR2: SGHVS and FQNEAQ. The CDR3 totals 12 residues. Between the trimmed V and J ends, which lost 3 bases and 6 bases, there was a span of 9 bases.

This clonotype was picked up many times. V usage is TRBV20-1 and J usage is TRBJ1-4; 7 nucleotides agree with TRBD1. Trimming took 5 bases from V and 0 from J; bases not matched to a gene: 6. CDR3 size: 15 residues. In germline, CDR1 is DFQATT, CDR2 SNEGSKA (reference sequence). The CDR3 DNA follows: TGCAGTGCTGTAACAGGGGTTGCAACTAATGAAAAACTGTTTTTT. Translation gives CSAVTGVATNEKLFF.

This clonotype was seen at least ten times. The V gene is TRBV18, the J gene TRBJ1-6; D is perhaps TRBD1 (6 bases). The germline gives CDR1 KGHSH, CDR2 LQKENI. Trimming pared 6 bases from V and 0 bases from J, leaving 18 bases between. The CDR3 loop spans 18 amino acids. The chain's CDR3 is CASSPNDRTSSYNSPLHF. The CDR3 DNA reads TGTGCCAGCTCGCCTAACGACAGGACAAGCTCCTATAATTCACCCCTCCACTTT.

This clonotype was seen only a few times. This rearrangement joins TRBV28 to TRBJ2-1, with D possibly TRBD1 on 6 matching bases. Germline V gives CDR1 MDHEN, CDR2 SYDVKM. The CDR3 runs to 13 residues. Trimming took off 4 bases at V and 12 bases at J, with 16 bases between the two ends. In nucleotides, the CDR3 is TGTGCCAGCAGTTGGACAGCGCGGTCTTGGCAGTTCTTC. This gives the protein CASSWTARSWQFF.

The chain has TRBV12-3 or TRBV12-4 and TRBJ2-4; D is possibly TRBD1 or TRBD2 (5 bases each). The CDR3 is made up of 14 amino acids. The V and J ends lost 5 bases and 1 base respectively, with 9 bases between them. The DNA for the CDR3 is TGTGCCAGCAGTCTTGAGGGGGCCAAAAACATTCAGTACTTC. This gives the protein CASSLEGAKNIQYF.

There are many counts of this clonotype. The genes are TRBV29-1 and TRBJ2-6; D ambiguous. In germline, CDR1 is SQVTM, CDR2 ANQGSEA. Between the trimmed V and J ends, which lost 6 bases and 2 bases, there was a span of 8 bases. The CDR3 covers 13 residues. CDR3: CSVKQAGANVLTF. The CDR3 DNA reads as TGCAGCGTCAAGCAAGCTGGGGCCAACGTCCTGACTTTC.